These T cell receptor beta chains were read from a single sample in a study of shared clonotypes between healthy human individuals. TCRdb's table, derived via immunoSEQ multiplex PCR, lists solely in-frame clones and lacks some. Of about 480,000 clones in the sample, nearly 80% were seen once. Sequencing was performed on PBMCs. The receptors derive from a woman aged 40-49 years in good health. Some clones in this sample may be carry-over from other donors' samples. Both conserved end residues are part of each CDR3. The D gene is left open where the match is weak. The size of a clone is reported for some rows only, either as once, few or many, or as a class for expanded clones.

clone_size cdr3_length j_call d_call v_call cdr3_aa cdr3_nt
- 14 TRBJ1-2 TRBD1 TRBV2 CASSVTQGDYGYTF TGTGCCAGCAGTGTTACGCAGGGGGACTATGGCTACACCTTC
- 12 TRBJ2-2 - TRBV28 CASRHSAGELFF TGTGCCAGCAGACATTCGGCCGGGGAGCTGTTTTTT
- 17 TRBJ1-6 TRBD1 TRBV5-6 CASSLRTGEDYNSPLHF TGTGCCAGCAGCTTGCGGACAGGGGAGGACTATAATTCACCCCTCCACTTT
- 16 TRBJ2-5 TRBD2 TRBV11-3 CASSLDSTSGRETQYF TGTGCCAGCAGCTTGGACTCAACTAGCGGGAGGGAGACCCAGTACTTC
- 13 TRBJ2-3 - TRBV27 CASGPPGADTQYF TGTGCCAGCGGCCCTCCGGGGGCAGATACGCAGTATTTT
few 16 TRBJ2-3 - TRBV5-1 CASSLYVWGSTDTQYF TGCGCCAGCAGCTTGTACGTCTGGGGTAGCACAGATACGCAGTATTTT
- 13 TRBJ2-5 - TRBV2 CASSVNRQETQYF TGTGCCAGCAGTGTAAACAGGCAAGAGACCCAGTACTTC
few 15 TRBJ2-7 - TRBV6-1 CASSEGTSGSSEQYF TGTGCCAGCAGTGAGGGGACATCAGGGTCAAGCGAGCAGTACTTC
- 14 TRBJ2-6 - TRBV2 CASSGRSGANVLTF TGTGCCAGCAGTGGGAGATCTGGGGCCAACGTCCTGACTTTC
- 16 TRBJ2-6 - TRBV5-4 CASSSGLPSGANVLTF TGTGCCAGCAGCTCCGGACTACCCTCTGGGGCCAACGTCCTGACTTTC
- 16 TRBJ2-7 TRBD2 TRBV10-1 CASSKLGLAGIHEQYF TGCGCCAGCAGTAAATTGGGACTAGCGGGGATCCACGAGCAGTACTTC
- 15 TRBJ2-7 TRBD2 TRBV18 CASSQTSGSPREQYF TGTGCCAGCTCACAGACTAGCGGGAGCCCCCGCGAGCAGTACTTC
- 14 TRBJ1-1 - TRBV28 CASSSHRDDTEAFF TGTGCCAGCAGTTCGCACAGGGACGACACTGAAGCTTTCTTT
- 15 TRBJ2-3 TRBD2 TRBV7-3 CASSSGSGSTDTQYF TGTGCCAGCAGCTCTGGTAGCGGGAGCACAGATACGCAGTATTTT
- 9 TRBJ2-7 - TRBV6-5 CARPYEQYF TGTGCCCGCCCCTACGAGCAGTACTTC
- 14 TRBJ2-7 - TRBV4-3 CASSQLPGTYEQYF TGCGCCAGCAGCCAACTTCCCGGGACCTACGAGCAGTACTTC
few 13 TRBJ1-1 - TRBV28 CASTFDRYTEAFF TGTGCCAGCACTTTCGACAGGTATACTGAAGCTTTCTTT
once 13 TRBJ2-4 TRBD2 TRBV6-5 CASSYGTRNIQYF TGTGCCAGCAGTTACGGGACTAGAAACATTCAGTACTTC
- 12 TRBJ2-5 - TRBV2 CASTVQQETQYF TGTGCCAGCACGGTTCAGCAAGAGACCCAGTACTTC
- 14 TRBJ1-1 - TRBV11-1 CASSLVGGNTEAFF TGTGCCAGCAGCTTAGTAGGCGGGAACACTGAAGCTTTCTTT
- 15 TRBJ2-1 TRBD2 TRBV7-2 CASRETSGRIDEQFF TGTGCCAGCAGAGAGACTAGCGGGAGAATTGATGAGCAGTTCTTC
- 11 TRBJ1-3 - TRBV20-1 CSAGSGNTIYF TGCAGTGCCGGGTCTGGAAACACCATATATTTT
- 15 TRBJ2-3 - TRBV9 CASSPGGASTDTQYF TGTGCCAGCAGCCCTGGGGGGGCTAGCACAGATACGCAGTATTTT
- 15 TRBJ2-7 - TRBV28 CASSPQRQVLDGQYF TGTGCCAGCAGTCCCCAGCGACAGGTTTTGGACGGGCAGTACTTC
- 16 TRBJ2-1 TRBD2 TRBV11-3 CASSLGGLAGDNEQFF TGTGCCAGCAGCTTAGGGGGGCTAGCGGGAGACAATGAGCAGTTCTTC
- 13 TRBJ1-1 - TRBV7-6 CASSFAEDTEAFF TGTGCCAGCAGCTTTGCGGAGGACACTGAAGCTTTCTTT
- 14 TRBJ2-1 TRBD2 TRBV6-4 CASAGEFGDNEQFF TGTGCCAGCGCGGGGGAGTTTGGGGACAATGAGCAGTTCTTC
- 15 TRBJ1-6 TRBD1 TRBV2 CASSELGQGGSPLHF TGTGCCAGCAGTGAGTTGGGACAGGGGGGATCACCCCTCCACTTT
- 16 TRBJ2-3 TRBD2 TRBV30 CAWRRLAGGPTDTQYF TGTGCCTGGAGACGGCTAGCGGGAGGGCCGACAGATACGCAGTATTTT
few 11 TRBJ2-5 - TRBV11-2 CASSLSQTQYF TGTGCCAGCAGCTTAAGTCAGACCCAGTACTTC
- 16 TRBJ2-3 - TRBV2 CASSEGLAASTDTQYF TGTGCCAGCAGTGAGGGGTTAGCAGCAAGCACAGATACGCAGTATTTT
many 14 TRBJ1-2 TRBD1 TRBV2 CASSLTGDNYGYTF TGTGCCAGCAGCCTGACAGGGGATAACTATGGCTACACCTTC
- 15 TRBJ2-2 TRBD2 TRBV19 CASSMSGRAAGELFF TGTGCCAGTAGTATGAGCGGGAGGGCCGCCGGGGAGCTGTTTTTT
- 16 TRBJ2-1 - TRBV27 CASSPRFDRSYNEQFF TGTGCCAGCAGCCCCCGTTTTGACAGGAGCTACAATGAGCAGTTCTTC
- 13 TRBJ2-1 - TRBV27 CASSFSRRDEQFF TGTGCCAGCAGTTTCTCCCGGCGGGATGAGCAGTTCTTC
- 11 TRBJ2-1 - TRBV7-8 CASSLSGEQFF TGTGCCAGCAGCTTAAGCGGTGAGCAGTTCTTC
- 15 TRBJ2-1 TRBD2 TRBV6-5 CASRTLAGLVNEQFF TGTGCCAGCAGGACCTTAGCGGGACTGGTCAATGAGCAGTTCTTC
- 13 TRBJ2-1 TRBD2 TRBV30 CAWSVGGRGEQFF TGTGCCTGGAGTGTAGGCGGGAGGGGTGAGCAGTTCTTC
- 14 TRBJ2-3 - TRBV9 CASSVRGNTDTQYF TGTGCCAGCAGCGTGAGGGGGAACACAGATACGCAGTATTTT
- 14 TRBJ2-7 - TRBV28 CASAPGLQSYEQYF TGTGCCAGCGCCCCGGGACTCCAATCCTACGAGCAGTACTTC
once 14 TRBJ1-3 - TRBV29-1 CSVEGGGSGNTIYF TGCAGCGTAGAAGGGGGGGGCTCTGGAAACACCATATATTTT
- 16 TRBJ1-1 TRBD1 TRBV5-5 CASSLGWTGGVEVAFF TGTGCCAGCAGCTTGGGGTGGACAGGGGGCGTTGAAGTAGCTTTCTTT
- 15 TRBJ1-4 - TRBV7-9 CASSLSPATNEKLFF TGTGCCAGCAGCTTATCTCCAGCAACTAATGAAAAACTGTTTTTT
once 13 TRBJ2-7 TRBD2 TRBV6-1 CASSIAGAREQYF TGTGCCAGCAGCATAGCGGGAGCGCGAGAGCAGTACTTC
- 14 TRBJ2-4 TRBD1 TRBV11-2 CASSPVTGRNIQYF TGTGCCAGCAGCCCAGTGACAGGGAGAAACATTCAGTACTTC
- 14 TRBJ2-1 TRBD1 TRBV6-6 CASRGTGALNEQFF TGTGCCAGCAGGGGGACAGGGGCTTTAAATGAGCAGTTCTTC
- 15 TRBJ2-7 TRBD1 TRBV10-3 CAISGAGTGSYEQYF TGTGCCATCAGTGGAGCTGGGACAGGTTCCTACGAGCAGTACTTC
- 16 TRBJ2-1 TRBD2 TRBV5-1 CASSLRTSGRANEQFF TGCGCCAGCAGCCTCAGGACTAGCGGGAGGGCCAATGAGCAGTTCTTC
- 19 TRBJ1-2 - TRBV7-3 CASSLFDHTDRLANYGYTF TGTGCCAGCAGCTTATTCGACCACACAGACAGGTTAGCTAACTATGGCTACACCTTC
- 15 TRBJ2-7 - TRBV5-1 CASSLAGQGPYEQYF TGCGCCAGCAGCTTGGCGGGCCAGGGGCCCTACGAGCAGTACTTC
- 16 TRBJ2-1 TRBD2 TRBV7-9 CASSLRGGGSYNEQFF TGTGCCAGCAGCTTAAGGGGCGGGGGCTCCTACAATGAGCAGTTCTTC
- 16 TRBJ2-1 - TRBV30 CACVAFAGSSYNEQFF TGTGCCTGCGTTGCCTTTGCGGGTAGCTCCTACAATGAGCAGTTCTTC
- 17 TRBJ2-1 TRBD2 TRBV7-6 CASSLWASGGYDNEQFF TGTGCCAGCAGCTTATGGGCTAGCGGGGGCTACGACAATGAGCAGTTCTTC
- 14 TRBJ2-3 TRBD2 TRBV2 CASIREGSTDTQYF TGTGCCAGCATCCGGGAGGGTAGCACAGATACGCAGTATTTT
- 17 TRBJ2-3 - TRBV7-9 CASSLALRGSSTDTQYF TGTGCCAGCAGCTTAGCGCTTCGGGGATCTAGCACAGATACGCAGTATTTT
- 15 TRBJ2-5 TRBD2 TRBV5-1 CASRSGGGRAETQYF TGCGCCAGCAGATCGGGGGGCGGGAGGGCCGAGACCCAGTACTTC
medium-sized 16 TRBJ1-1 TRBD1 TRBV7-6 CASSRGTGITNTEAFF TGTGCCAGCAGCCGAGGGACAGGGATTACGAACACTGAAGCTTTCTTT
- 14 TRBJ2-7 - TRBV7-2 CASSRQESFYEQYF TGTGCCAGCTCACGACAGGAAAGTTTTTACGAGCAGTACTTC
- 18 TRBJ2-3 - TRBV5-6 CASSLSPGDIRSTDTQYF TGTGCCAGCAGCTTATCTCCCGGGGACATCCGTAGCACAGATACGCAGTATTTT
- 14 TRBJ2-3 - TRBV6-1 CASSGAGLSDTQYF TGTGCCAGCAGTGGGGCAGGGTTATCTGATACGCAGTATTTT